The rows below give T cell receptor beta chains drawn from one sample of a study of immune evolution from preneoplasia to lung adenocarcinoma. TCRdb's table, derived via immunoSEQ multiplex PCR, lists solely in-frame clones and lacks some. The sample contains about 8,400 clones, 81% of which appear only once. The specimen sequenced was FFPE invasive lung adenocarcinoma tissue. These receptors all stem from a person aged 50 to 59 with lung adenocarcinoma. Each CDR3 is given with its conserved first and last residue. The D gene is left open where the match is weak. The size entry is marked missing in some rows and otherwise reads once, few, many or a size class.

V,J,D,size,CDR3,DNA
TRBV29-1,TRBJ2-3,NA,NA,CSVHGGATDTQYF,TGCAGCGTTCACGGCGGTGCGACAGATACGCAGTATTTT
TRBV7-8,TRBJ2-3,TRBD2,NA,CASSPGGTSGGFTDTQYF,TGTGCCAGCAGCCCCGGAGGCACTAGCGGGGGGTTCACAGATACGCAGTATTTT
TRBV30,TRBJ2-3,TRBD2,NA,CASAGRGRADTQYF,TGTGCCTCCGCAGGGAGAGGGAGGGCAGATACGCAGTATTTT
TRBV11-3,TRBJ2-7,NA,NA,CASSLEESSYEQYF,TGTGCCAGCAGCTTAGAGGAGAGCTCCTACGAGCAGTACTTC
TRBV5-1,TRBJ1-1,TRBD1,NA,CASSSGQDESTEAFF,TGCGCCAGCAGCTCAGGACAGGACGAGAGCACTGAAGCTTTCTTT
TRBV30,TRBJ2-5,TRBD1,NA,CAWTSGTGGETQYF,TGTGCCTGGACTTCCGGGACAGGGGGAGAGACCCAGTACTTC
TRBV18,TRBJ1-3,NA,NA,CASSPESGNTIYF,TGTGCCAGCTCACCAGAGAGCGGAAACACCATATATTTT
TRBV19,TRBJ2-5,NA,NA,CASSGPSKTQYF,TGTGCCAGTAGTGGCCCTAGCAAAACCCAGTACTTC
TRBV18,TRBJ1-1,TRBD1,NA,CASSPPARQGVGEAFF,TGTGCCAGCTCACCACCGGCCCGACAGGGAGTGGGTGAAGCTTTCTTT
TRBV7-2,TRBJ2-7,TRBD1,NA,CASSGRGTGSYEQYF,TGTGCCAGCAGCGGAAGAGGGACAGGTAGCTACGAGCAGTACTTC
TRBV6-5,TRBJ2-1,TRBD2,NA,CASSYISGGEYNEQFF,TGTGCCAGCAGTTATATTAGCGGGGGGGAGTACAATGAGCAGTTCTTC
TRBV7-9,TRBJ1-1,TRBD1,NA,CASSSGRGGTALNTEAFF,TGTGCCAGCAGCTCCGGTCGAGGGGGGACAGCACTGAACACTGAAGCTTTCTTT
TRBV30,TRBJ1-4,NA,NA,CASREGANEKLFF,TGTGCCTCCAGGGAAGGGGCTAATGAAAAACTGTTTTTT
TRBV19,TRBJ2-7,NA,NA,CASSIDLRGSGEQYF,TGTGCCAGTAGTATAGATCTCAGGGGATCGGGCGAGCAGTACTTC
TRBV6-6,TRBJ2-7,NA,NA,CASSSNIEQYF,TGTGCCAGCAGTTCCAATATCGAGCAGTACTTC
TRBV19,TRBJ2-2,TRBD2,once,CASRDGRVSGELFF,TGTGCCAGTAGGGACGGGAGGGTTAGCGGGGAGCTGTTTTTT
TRBV19,TRBJ1-2,NA,NA,CASSTPEGWAGGYTF,TGTGCCAGTAGTACTCCGGAGGGCTGGGCAGGGGGCTACACCTTC
TRBV29-1,TRBJ1-1,NA,NA,CSVSYFTEAFF,TGCAGCGTTTCTTACTTCACTGAAGCTTTCTTT
TRBV5-1,TRBJ2-3,NA,NA,CASSLAAGQTDTQYF,TGCGCCAGCAGCTTGGCTGCGGGACAAACAGATACGCAGTATTTT
TRBV6-5,TRBJ2-1,TRBD1,NA,CASSYATGSYNEQFF,TGTGCCAGCAGTTACGCGACAGGGAGTTACAATGAGCAGTTCTTC
TRBV7-9,TRBJ2-2,TRBD2,NA,CASSLRGDANTGELFF,TGTGCCAGCAGCTTGCGGGGGGACGCGAACACCGGGGAGCTGTTTTTT
TRBV5-8,TRBJ1-3,NA,NA,CASSPPRGNRGNTIYF,TGTGCCAGCAGCCCCCCCCGGGGAAACCGTGGAAACACCATATATTTT
TRBV19,TRBJ2-7,NA,NA,CASSISLTGYEQYF,TGTGCCAGTAGTATTTCCCTTACAGGGTACGAGCAGTACTTC
TRBV25-1,TRBJ1-2,NA,NA,CASSYGQGINGYTF,TGTGCCAGCAGCTACGGTCAGGGTATAAATGGCTACACCTTC
TRBV5-1,TRBJ2-7,NA,NA,CASSQFAGNYEQYF,TGCGCCAGCAGCCAGTTTGCGGGGAACTACGAGCAGTACTTC
TRBV6-1,TRBJ1-5,NA,once,CASSGPYQPQHF,TGTGCCAGCAGTGGACCCTACCAGCCCCAGCATTTT
TRBV5-4,TRBJ2-3,TRBD2,NA,CASSLGTARGGGTDTQYF,TGTGCCAGCAGCTTGGGGACGGCCCGCGGGGGTGGCACAGATACGCAGTATTTT
TRBV7-8,TRBJ1-5,NA,NA,CASSLTVAGSNQPQHF,TGTGCCAGCAGCTTAACGGTGGCGGGTAGCAATCAGCCCCAGCATTTT
TRBV11-3,TRBJ2-2,TRBD2,NA,CASSPIAGGNTGELFF,TGTGCCAGCAGCCCTATAGCGGGAGGGAACACCGGGGAGCTGTTTTTT
TRBV10-1,TRBJ2-2,TRBD1,NA,CASRGQGSTGELFF,TGCGCCAGCAGAGGACAGGGGAGCACCGGGGAGCTGTTTTTT
TRBV6-4,TRBJ1-1,NA,few,CASSVMVGGEAFF,TGTGCCAGCAGTGTGATGGTGGGGGGTGAAGCTTTCTTT
TRBV7-9,TRBJ1-2,TRBD1,few,CASSPRDRSYGYTF,TGTGCCAGCAGCCCCCGGGACAGGAGTTATGGCTACACCTTC
TRBV5-1,TRBJ2-5,NA,NA,CASSLAPGSGQETQYF,TGCGCCAGCAGCTTGGCGCCGGGATCGGGTCAAGAGACCCAGTACTTC
TRBV27,TRBJ1-4,TRBD1,NA,CASTRSGTANEKLFF,TGTGCCAGCACTCGATCCGGGACAGCTAATGAAAAACTGTTTTTT
TRBV13,TRBJ2-7,NA,NA,CASSPQRDEQYF,TGTGCCAGCAGCCCCCAGAGGGACGAGCAGTACTTC
TRBV28,TRBJ2-2,TRBD2,few,CASSLLAGAGGELFF,TGTGCCAGCAGTCTCCTAGCGGGAGCGGGCGGGGAGCTGTTTTTT
TRBV10-1,TRBJ2-1,TRBD2,NA,CASARGANYNEQFF,TGCGCCAGCGCGCGGGGGGCTAACTACAATGAGCAGTTCTTC
TRBV5-1,TRBJ2-2,NA,NA,CASSLNERTGELFF,TGCGCCAGCAGCTTGAATGAGCGAACCGGGGAGCTGTTTTTT
TRBV18,TRBJ1-5,NA,NA,CASSPPGQQVRAQHF,TGTGCCAGCTCACCACCTGGACAGCAGGTAAGGGCCCAGCATTTT
TRBV14,TRBJ2-1,NA,NA,CASSQAVYNEQFF,TGTGCCAGCAGCCAGGCCGTCTACAATGAGCAGTTCTTC
TRBV5-1,TRBJ1-2,TRBD1,NA,CASSLRTGARDGYTF,TGCGCCAGCAGCTTAAGGACAGGGGCTAGAGATGGCTACACCTTC
TRBV14,TRBJ1-6,NA,NA,CASSQDFASPLHF,TGTGCCAGCAGCCAAGATTTTGCTTCACCCCTCCACTTT
TRBV5-1,TRBJ2-2,NA,NA,CASSRGTPNTGELFF,TGCGCCAGCAGCCGCGGGACACCGAACACCGGGGAGCTGTTTTTT
TRBV10-2,TRBJ2-4,NA,NA,CASLFAGKNIQYF,TGCGCCAGCCTTTTTGCAGGCAAAAACATTCAGTACTTC
TRBV7-8,TRBJ1-1,NA,NA,CASSPRVDRGTEAFF,TGTGCCAGCAGCCCCCGGGTGGACAGAGGGACTGAAGCTTTCTTT
TRBV27,TRBJ1-6,TRBD1,NA,CASSQGAVGSPLHF,TGTGCCAGCAGCCAGGGGGCGGTGGGTTCACCCCTCCACTTT
TRBV5-1,TRBJ1-2,NA,NA,CASSPTEGGYTF,TGCGCCAGCAGCCCAACGGAGGGAGGCTACACCTTC
TRBV11-3,TRBJ2-1,NA,few,CASSFSNGDEQFF,TGTGCCAGCAGCTTTTCCAATGGGGATGAGCAGTTCTTC
TRBV7-6,TRBJ2-6,NA,NA,CASSSRPGQSANVLTF,TGTGCCAGCAGCTCAAGACCGGGACAATCGGCCAACGTCCTGACTTTC
TRBV6-5,TRBJ1-1,NA,NA,CASSYALGIYTEAFF,TGTGCCAGCAGTTATGCACTGGGGATATACACTGAAGCTTTCTTT